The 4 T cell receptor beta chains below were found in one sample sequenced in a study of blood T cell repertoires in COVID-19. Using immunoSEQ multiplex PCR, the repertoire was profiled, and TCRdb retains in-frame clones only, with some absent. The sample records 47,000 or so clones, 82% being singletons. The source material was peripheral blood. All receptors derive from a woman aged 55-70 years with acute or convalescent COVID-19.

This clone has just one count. The CDR3 sequence is CASSLGGRTNTEAFF. The CDR3, as DNA: TGCGCCAGCAGCTTAGGGGGCAGAACGAACACTGAAGCTTTCTTT. The V call is TRBV5-1, the J call TRBJ1-1; 7 bases fit TRBD1. With V trimmed by 2 bases and J by 1 base, 5 bases remained unmatched. The germline V gene encodes CDR1 SGHRS and CDR2 YFSETQ. The CDR3 totals 15 residues.

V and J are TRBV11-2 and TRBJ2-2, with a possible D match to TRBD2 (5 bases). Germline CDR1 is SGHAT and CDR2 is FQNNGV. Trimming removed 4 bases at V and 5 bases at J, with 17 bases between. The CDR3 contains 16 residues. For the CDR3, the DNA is TGTGCCAGCAGCTCCCCCGAACTAGTGGTTACCGGGGAGCTGTTTTTT. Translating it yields CASSSPELVVTGELFF.

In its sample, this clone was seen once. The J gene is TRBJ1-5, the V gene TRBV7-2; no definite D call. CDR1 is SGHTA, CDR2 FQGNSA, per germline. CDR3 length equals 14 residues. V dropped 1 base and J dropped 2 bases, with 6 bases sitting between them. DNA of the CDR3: TGTGCCAGCAGCTTAGACAGTGGCAATCAGCCCCAGCATTTT. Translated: CASSLDSGNQPQHF.

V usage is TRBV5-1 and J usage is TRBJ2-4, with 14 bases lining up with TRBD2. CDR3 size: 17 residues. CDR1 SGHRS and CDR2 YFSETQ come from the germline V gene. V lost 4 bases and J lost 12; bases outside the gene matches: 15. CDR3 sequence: CASSGRLAGGPSGTQYF. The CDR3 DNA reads TGCGCCAGCAGCGGACGACTAGCGGGAGGGCCCTCCGGAACTCAGTACTTC.